The 19 T cell receptor beta chains in this list originate from one sample, sequenced in a study of CD8 T cells in Susac syndrome. A quantity of about 0.5 to 1 ug RNA underwent reverse transcription using random hexamers. TCRdb used MiXCR to reprocess the immunoSEQ multiplex PCR reads, holding one entry per CDR3 protein. The table has around 200,000 distinct CDR3 sequences, approximately 95% seen once. The sample taken for sequencing was CD8+ T cells from PBMCs. These receptor sequences come from a human donor with Susac syndrome.

The chain is built from TRBV7-9 and TRBJ2-7; maybe TRBD1 (6 bases). Germline V gene data show CDR1 as SEHNR and CDR2 as FQNEAQ (reference sequence). With 3 bases removed from V and 4 bases from J, the gap between germline ends came to 10 bases. The CDR3 runs to 13 residues. For the CDR3, the DNA is TGTGCCAGCAGCTTTTTGGACAGATACGAGCAGTACTTC. Its translation: CASSFLDRYEQYF.

The chain joins TRBV13 to TRBJ1-2; a possible D gene is TRBD1 (5 bases). Germline assignment: CDR1 PRHDT and CDR2 FYEKMQ (reference sequence). V dropped 5 bases and J dropped 6 bases, with 13 bases sitting between them. The CDR3 has 13 residues. CDR3 region: CASSPGRADGYTF. CDR3 nucleotide sequence: TGTGCCAGCAGCCCCGGCAGGGCGGATGGCTACACCTTC.

This sequence joins TRBV20-1 and TRBJ1-2, with D possibly being TRBD1 (5 bases). The V gene lost 5 bases and the J gene lost 3 bases, with 19 bases spanning the gap. The CDR3 loop spans 15 amino acids. CDR1 is DFQATT, CDR2 SNEGSKA, per germline (reference sequence). The CDR3 DNA sequence: TGCAGTGCTCGAGGGGCCGAAAATAACTACTATGGCTACACCTTC. Translation gives CSARGAENNYYGYTF.

The V gene is TRBV12-3 or TRBV12-4, the J gene TRBJ1-5, with 10 bases that match TRBD1. V shed 7 bases, J shed 4 bases, and the junction held 4 bases outside the gene matches. This CDR3 region has 14 residues. The CDR3 DNA reads TGTGCCAGCAAACCGGGACAGGGGAATCAGCCCCAGCATTTT. It encodes CASKPGQGNQPQHF.

The J gene is TRBJ2-1, the V gene TRBV24-1; D unclear. Trimming stripped 8 bases from V and 7 bases from J, with 2 bases between. Germline V gene data show CDR1 as KGHDR and CDR2 as SFDVKD. The CDR3 is made up of 9 amino acids. CDR3 DNA sequence: TGTGCCACCACAAATGAGCAGTTCTTC. Its protein product is CATTNEQFF.

CDR3 sequence: CASSGTSADYEQYF. The CDR3 nucleotides are TGTGCCAGCAGTGGGACTAGCGCAGACTACGAGCAGTACTTC. V usage is TRBV2 and J usage is TRBJ2-7, with 9 bases matching TRBD2. V lost 4 bases and J lost 3; bases outside the gene matches: 4. The CDR3 contains 14 residues. In germline, CDR1 is SNHLY, CDR2 FYNNEI.

The chain uses TRBV19 and TRBJ2-2, with 8 bases aligning to TRBD1. V was clipped by 10 bases and J by 0 bases; unmatched bases: 4. Germline CDR1 LNHDA, CDR2 SQIVND (reference sequence). The CDR3 length is 14 residues. In DNA form, the CDR3 reads TGTGCCACTAAACAGGGGGCGAACACCGGGGAGCTGTTTTTT. This translates into CATKQGANTGELFF.

The rearrangement links TRBV20-1 to TRBJ2-7; 9 bases map to TRBD1. The V and J ends lost 6 bases and 0 bases, in that order; junction bases with no gene match: 6. Germline CDR1 DFQATT, CDR2 SNEGSKA (reference sequence). The CDR3 covers 14 residues. Here the CDR3 DNA reads TGCAGTGCGGTAGACAGGGGGATCTCCTACGAGCAGTACTTC. Amino acid sequence: CSAVDRGISYEQYF.

The J gene is TRBJ1-1, the V gene TRBV30; D is unresolved. Germline V CDR1 and CDR2: GTSNPN, SVGIG (reference sequence). Trimming removed 0 bases from V and 10 bases from J, with 9 bases in between. There are 11 residues in the CDR3. The CDR3: CAWSVRRGAFF. The CDR3, as DNA: TGTGCCTGGAGTGTACGTAGAGGAGCTTTCTTT.

The chain combines TRBV30 with TRBJ2-7; D is unclear. V shed 0 bases and J shed 4 bases, with 7 bases lying between them. This CDR3 is 12 amino acids long. CDR1 and CDR2 from the germline V gene are GTSNPN and SVGIG (reference sequence). CDR3 amino acids: CAWSVSQYEQYF. The CDR3 DNA reads as TGTGCCTGGAGTGTAAGTCAATACGAGCAGTACTTC.

The chain has TRBV6-2 or TRBV6-3 and TRBJ2-7; D may be TRBD1 (5 bases). V lost 7 bases, J lost 3 bases, and 10 bases lay in between. Germline V gene lookup returns CDR1 MNHEY and CDR2 SVGEGT. The CDR3 is 12 amino acids. CDR3 sequence (DNA): TGTGCCAGCACGACAGACAACTACGAGCAGTACTTC. This gives the protein CASTTDNYEQYF.

This clonotype appeared once. V and J are TRBV12-3 or TRBV12-4 and TRBJ2-1; D might be TRBD2 (5 bases). Trimming cost V 3 bases and J 6 bases, with 12 bases left between them. The CDR3 runs 14 residues. The CDR3 loop reads CASSLGVLGNEQFF. The CDR3 DNA reads as TGTGCCAGCAGTTTGGGAGTTTTAGGCAATGAGCAGTTCTTC.

This clonotype was seen once. The J gene is TRBJ1-6, the V gene TRBV7-9, with D unclear. The germline gives CDR1 SEHNR, CDR2 FQNEAQ (reference sequence). The CDR3 covers 14 residues. Deletions cut 5 bases from V and 3 bases from J, with 8 bases between. The CDR3, as DNA: TGTGCCAGCAGCCTCCCAGGCTATAATTCACCCCTCCACTTT. Encoded protein: CASSLPGYNSPLHF.

This clonotype was seen just once. The V gene is TRBV9, the J gene TRBJ2-7; unclear D gene. V was shortened by 0 bases and J by 7 bases, with 11 bases between the two germline ends. The length of the CDR3 is 13 residues. Per the germline V gene, CDR1 is SGDLS and CDR2 is YYNGEE. CDR3 region: CASSVAERTEQYF. For the CDR3, the DNA is TGTGCCAGCAGCGTAGCTGAACGAACAGAGCAGTACTTC.

In nucleotides, the CDR3 is TGTGCCAGCAGCCCAGAAGGGGGTGAGCAGTTCTTC. This sequence encodes CASSPEGGEQFF. This chain uses TRBV7-9 with TRBJ2-1, with D possibly matching TRBD1 (6 bases). Per the germline V gene, CDR1 is SEHNR and CDR2 is FQNEAQ (reference sequence). This CDR3 is built from 12 residues. V shed 5 bases and J shed 9 bases, with 11 bases lying between them.

The V call is TRBV7-9, the J call TRBJ2-3, with 14 bases matching TRBD2. Germline CDR1 is SEHNR and CDR2 is FQNEAQ (reference sequence). With V trimmed by 5 bases and J by 1 base, 2 bases remained unmatched. This CDR3 is 16 amino acids long. CDR3 sequence: CASSAGLAGGTDTQYF. The CDR3 DNA reads as TGTGCCAGCAGCGCGGGACTAGCGGGGGGCACAGATACGCAGTATTTT.

The chain uses TRBV9 and TRBJ1-4; weak D call: TRBD1 (6 bases). The V end was cut by 3 bases, the J end by 8 bases, with 17 bases between. The germline CDR1 and CDR2 sequences are SGDLS and YYNGEE. The CDR3 is 15 residues long. The CDR3 sequence is CASSAGHRTYEKLFF. For the CDR3, the DNA is TGTGCCAGCAGCGCGGGACATAGGACTTACGAAAAACTGTTTTTT. Full variable domain (missing parts from reference TRBV9 and TRBJ1-4): DSGVTQTPKHLITATGQRVTLRCSPRSGDLSVYWYQQSLDQGLQFLIQYYNGEERAKGNILERFSAQQFPDLHSELNLSSLELGDSALYFCASSAGHRTYEKLFFGSGTQLSVL.

The chain has TRBV6-5 and TRBJ1-2, with 7 bases that match TRBD1. CDR3 size: 14 residues. The junction had 10 bases not matched to a gene; V was cut back by 5 bases and J by 7 bases. Germline CDR1 reads MNHEY; CDR2 reads SVGAGI. The CDR3 reads CASSQTGSFAGYTF. The CDR3 nucleotides are TGTGCCAGCAGTCAGACAGGGTCCTTTGCTGGCTACACCTTC.

The rearrangement joins TRBV5-1 to TRBJ2-1; TRBD1 matches at 9 bases. CDR1 SGHRS and CDR2 YFSETQ come from the germline V gene. V shed 4 bases, J shed 0 bases, and the junction held 5 bases outside the gene matches. CDR3 length: 16 amino acids. The CDR3 sequence: CASSLHRGHSYNEQFF. In DNA form, the CDR3 reads TGCGCCAGCAGCCTACACAGGGGGCACTCCTACAATGAGCAGTTCTTC.